Each of the 27 T cell receptor beta chains below was sequenced from the same sample in a study of Ad26.COV2.S vaccination and SARS-CoV-2 variants. Sequencing was performed with immunoSEQ multiplex PCR; in TCRdb, only in-frame clones are kept and a portion is missing. The sample contains about 350,000 clones, around 89% of which appear only once. Treatment: around 19 received Ad26.COV2.S at low or high dose, single or two shots; roughly five received placebo; per-sample allocation not given. Sampling happened 63 days after the first vaccine or placebo injection. Sequenced material: peripheral blood, taken in a trial of Ad26.COV2.S vaccine versus placebo. The source is a person aged 18-65 years who received the Ad26.COV2.S COVID-19 vaccine or a placebo.

This chain uses TRBV3-1 (or the pseudogene TRBV3-2) with TRBJ2-2; D is possibly TRBD1 or TRBD2 (5 bases each). The CDR3 totals 14 residues. V lost 4 bases, J lost 6 bases, and 12 bases lay in between. The V gene's germline CDR1 is LGHDT and CDR2 YNNKEL (reference sequence). For the CDR3, the DNA is TGTGCCAGCAGCCCTCTTGGGGGACCCGGGGAGCTGTTTTTT. The encoded protein is CASSPLGGPGELFF.

The V and J genes are TRBV20-1 and TRBJ1-4, with TRBD1 identical over 7 bases. Germline CDR1 reads DFQATT; CDR2 reads SNEGSKA (reference sequence). The V and J ends lost 3 bases and 4 bases, in that order; junction bases with no gene match: 5. This CDR3 has 14 amino acids. The CDR3 here is CSASSGQLNEKLFF. The CDR3 nucleotides read TGCAGTGCTAGTTCGGGACAGCTTAATGAAAAACTGTTTTTT.

This clone was seen only a few times. This chain joins TRBV27 and TRBJ1-2; D may be TRBD1 (5 bases). The CDR3 runs to 16 residues. In germline, CDR1 is MNHEY, CDR2 SMNVEV (reference sequence). V was pared by 0 bases and J by 6 bases, with 17 bases between. The CDR3 DNA is TGTGCCAGCAGTTTATCGGGGCCGCCTTTTGCTAATGGCTACACCTTC. Translated: CASSLSGPPFANGYTF.

This chain uses TRBV29-1 with TRBJ2-2; 10 bases agree with TRBD2. Per the germline V gene, CDR1 is SQVTM and CDR2 is ANQGSEA. V dropped 6 bases and J dropped 6; count of bases not matched to a gene: 7. The CDR3 is 14 residues long. The CDR3 sequence is CSVLAGVVPGELFF. The CDR3 DNA reads as TGCAGCGTCCTAGCGGGAGTGGTACCCGGGGAGCTGTTTTTT.

CDR3 sequence reads: CSARGYSGTDTQYF. In DNA form, the CDR3 reads TGCAGCGCCCGAGGATACAGTGGCACAGATACGCAGTATTTT. The V and J genes are TRBV29-1 and TRBJ2-3; D unresolved. The CDR3 consists of 14 residues. Trimming cost V 7 bases and J 1 base, with 15 bases left between them. The germline gives CDR1 SQVTM, CDR2 ANQGSEA.

The V call is TRBV6-5, the J call TRBJ2-3, with TRBD2 as a possible D gene (6 bases). The CDR3 loop spans 13 amino acids. In germline, CDR1 is MNHEY, CDR2 SVGAGI. Trimming took 2 bases from V and 5 from J, leaving 8 bases between them. CDR3 in amino acids: CASSYRRGDTQYF. The CDR3 bases are TGTGCCAGCAGTTACAGGCGGGGAGATACGCAGTATTTT.

This chain joins TRBV3-1 (or the pseudogene TRBV3-2) and TRBJ2-7; possible D gene TRBD2, 5 bases. V lost 1 base and J 2 bases, leaving 12 bases between the germline ends. Germline-derived CDR1 and CDR2 are LGHDT and YNNKEL (reference sequence). The CDR3 runs to 15 residues. CDR3 DNA sequence: TGTGCCAGCAGCCAAGGGCCTAGCAGCACCTACGAGCAGTACTTC. Translated, it gives CASSQGPSSTYEQYF.

Note on this clone: Other DNA sequences of this sample code for an identical CDR3. The chain couples TRBV19 to TRBJ1-1; the D is unclear. CDR3 length: 12 amino acids. Germline V gene sequence: CDR1 LNHDA, CDR2 SQIVND (reference sequence). The V end lost 3 bases, the J end lost 5 bases, and 7 bases lay between the germline ends. CDR3 sequence reads: CASSIMGTEAFF. The CDR3 region has the DNA TGTGCCAGTAGTATTATGGGGACTGAAGCTTTCTTT.

The chain employs TRBV6-5 and TRBJ2-5; 7 nucleotides line up with TRBD2. The V gene's germline CDR1 is MNHEY and CDR2 SVGAGI. J lost 4 bases, V lost 5 bases, and 7 bases had no gene match. The CDR3 has 14 residues. CDR3 in amino acids: CASSPQGGSETQYF. CDR3 bases: TGTGCCAGCAGTCCCCAGGGAGGGTCAGAGACCCAGTACTTC.

This clone was picked up a small number of times. V usage is TRBV20-1 and J usage is TRBJ1-2; D not resolved. The CDR3 runs 11 residues. CDR1 and CDR2 from the germline V gene are DFQATT and SNEGSKA (reference sequence). Trimming removed 6 bases at V and 4 bases at J, with 9 bases between. DNA of the CDR3: TGCAGTGCCTCGTGGACCTATGGCTACACCTTC. Translating gives CSASWTYGYTF.

The gene calls are TRBV7-2 and TRBJ1-1, with D hard to call. Trimming stripped 5 bases from V and 4 bases from J, with 11 bases between. The length of the CDR3 is 13 residues. CDR1 and CDR2 from the germline V gene are SGHTA and FQGNSA. CDR3 in amino acids: CASSLRQTTEAFF. The CDR3 DNA is TGTGCCAGCAGCCTAAGACAAACCACTGAAGCTTTCTTT.

CDR3 region: CASSEYLGVQGSTGELFF. The CDR3 bases are TGTGCCAGCAGTGAATATCTAGGGGTTCAGGGATCTACCGGGGAGCTGTTTTTT. The gene calls are TRBV25-1 and TRBJ2-2; tentatively, D is TRBD1 (5 bases). V lost 0 bases and J lost 5, with 19 bases in between. Germline V gene sequence: CDR1 MGHDK, CDR2 SYGVNS. The CDR3 covers 18 residues.

This clone was picked up one time. This rearrangement joins TRBV6-5 to TRBJ2-1, with 8 bases lining up with TRBD1. The V gene's germline CDR1 is MNHEY and CDR2 SVGAGI. There are 11 residues in the CDR3. V lost 11 bases and J lost 6; bases outside the gene matches: 3. The CDR3 DNA is TGTGCCGGACAGGGATTCAATGAGCAGTTCTTC. This translates into CAGQGFNEQFF.

The genes are TRBV11-2 and TRBJ2-3; D is possibly TRBD1 (6 bases). Germline-derived CDR1 and CDR2 are SGHAT and FQNNGV. V was pared by 2 bases and J by 5 bases, with 8 bases between. This CDR3 spans 13 amino acids. CDR3 sequence reads: CASSLPGQDTQYF. The CDR3 DNA is TGTGCCAGCAGCTTACCGGGACAAGATACGCAGTATTTT.

V is TRBV2 and J is TRBJ1-2, with D perhaps matching TRBD1 (6 bases). CDR1 is SNHLY and CDR2 is FYNNEI in the germline V gene. The CDR3 covers 15 residues. V lost 4 bases and J lost 0, with 12 bases in between. The CDR3 spells CASSVATGTNYGYTF. The CDR3 DNA is TGTGCCAGCAGTGTTGCGACAGGCACTAACTATGGCTACACCTTC. The entire variable domain, with the rest obtained from reference TRBV2 and TRBJ1-2, is as follows: EPEVTQTPSHQVTQMGQEVILRCVPISNHLYFYWYRQILGQKVEFLVSFYNNEISEKSEIFDDQFSVERPDGSNFTLKIRSTKLEDSAMYFCASSVATGTNYGYTFGSGTRLTVV.

The gene calls are TRBV24-1 and TRBJ2-3; weak D call: TRBD1 (6 bases). The CDR3 loop spans 17 amino acids. CDR1 is KGHDR and CDR2 is SFDVKD in the germline V gene. V lost 4 bases and J lost 2, with 18 bases in between. The DNA of the CDR3 is TGTGCCACCAGTGACAGTAAGACAGGAAAATACACAGATACGCAGTATTTT. It specifies CATSDSKTGKYTDTQYF.

CDR3 in amino acids: CASSIHRSTTEAFF. Here the CDR3 DNA reads TGTGCCAGTAGTATTCACAGATCTACTACTGAAGCTTTCTTT. V gene TRBV19 combines with J gene TRBJ1-1; unclear D gene. V was shortened by 3 bases and J by 5 bases, with 13 bases between the two germline ends. The CDR3 has 14 amino acids. Germline V gene sequence: CDR1 LNHDA, CDR2 SQIVND (reference sequence).

This chain connects TRBV11-1 to TRBJ2-3; D is undetermined. This CDR3 has 13 amino acids. The V end lost 6 bases, the J end lost 3 bases, and 10 bases lay between the germline ends. Germline V gene lookup returns CDR1 SGHAT and CDR2 FQDESV (reference sequence). The CDR3 DNA is TGTGCCAGCAGTCACGGACGGACAGATACGCAGTATTTT. Translation gives CASSHGRTDTQYF.

This chain connects TRBV7-8 to TRBJ1-2; D is unclear. The CDR3 covers 15 residues. Between the trimmed V and J ends, which lost 4 bases and 1 base, there was a span of 13 bases. The germline V gene has CDR1 SGHVS and CDR2 FQNEAQ. CDR3 residues: CASSSTTQDNYGYTF. The DNA for the CDR3 is TGTGCCAGCAGCTCCACCACTCAGGATAACTATGGCTACACCTTC.

The chain employs TRBV18 and TRBJ2-7; weak D call: TRBD1 (5 bases). Germline V gives CDR1 KGHSH, CDR2 LQKENI. The V end lost 2 bases, the J end lost 5 bases, and 10 bases lay between the germline ends. The CDR3 sequence is 13 residues long. CDR3 in amino acids: CASSPIREDEQYF. CDR3 nucleotides: TGTGCCAGCTCACCAATCAGGGAAGACGAGCAGTACTTC.

CDR3: CASSLRQGANEQYF. Here the CDR3 DNA reads TGCGCCAGCAGCTTGCGCCAGGGGGCTAACGAGCAGTACTTC. The chain carries TRBV5-1 and TRBJ2-7; the match to TRBD1 covers 8 bases. Unmatched junction bases numbered 5, after V lost 1 base and J lost 5 bases. The CDR3 is made up of 14 amino acids. Germline V gives CDR1 SGHRS, CDR2 YFSETQ. The full variable domain, with the rest looked up from reference TRBV5-1 and TRBJ2-7, is KAGVTQTPRYLIKTRGQQVTLSCSPISGHRSVSWYQQTPGQGLQFLFEYFSETQRNKGNFPGRFSGRQFSNSRSEMNVSTLELGDSALYLCASSLRQGANEQYFGPGTRLTVT.

Of note for this clone: The sample contains more than one DNA sequence encoding this CDR3. This chain links TRBV28 with TRBJ1-2; unclear D gene. Trimming removed 5 bases at V and 8 bases at J, with 24 bases between. Germline assignment: CDR1 MDHEN and CDR2 SYDVKM. The length of the CDR3 is 16 residues. CDR3 DNA: TGTGCCAGCAGTACCTACGATAGCGGCCTTAGGAGGGGCTACACCTTC. As protein: CASSTYDSGLRRGYTF.

The V call is TRBV4-3, the J call TRBJ2-2; D uncertain. V shed 0 bases and J shed 1 base, with 6 bases lying between them. CDR1 is LGHNA, CDR2 YSLEER, per germline. This CDR3 is 15 amino acids long. CDR3 nucleotide sequence: TGCGCCAGCAGCCAAGAATGGCAGAACACCGGGGAGCTGTTTTTT. Translated, it gives CASSQEWQNTGELFF.

V is TRBV29-1 and J is TRBJ1-4, with 10 bases lining up with TRBD1. CDR3 size: 14 residues. Germline CDR1 and CDR2: SQVTM and ANQGSEA. The V segment lost 4 bases and the J segment 8 bases; nucleotides outside the gene matches: 7. As DNA, the CDR3 is TGCAGCGTTGGGGGACAGGGGCTGGGCGAAAAACTGTTTTTT. Translated, it gives CSVGGQGLGEKLFF.

This chain links TRBV7-6 with TRBJ2-2; the D is unclear. CDR3 size: 14 residues. The V end lost 1 base, the J end lost 11 bases, and 14 bases lay between the germline ends. CDR1 is SGHVS and CDR2 is FNYEAQ in the germline V gene. This CDR3 is CASSLGRSGQELFF. In DNA form, the CDR3 reads TGTGCCAGCAGCTTAGGGCGATCCGGCCAAGAGCTGTTTTTT.

The chain is built from TRBV2 and TRBJ1-5, with D unclear. V was clipped by 3 bases and J by 0 bases, with 15 bases between them. The CDR3 has 17 amino acids. The germline V gene encodes CDR1 SNHLY and CDR2 FYNNEI. The CDR3 nucleotides read TGTGCCAGCAGTGACGTAGGGCACTTCTATAGCAATCAGCCCCAGCATTTT. This translates into CASSDVGHFYSNQPQHF.

J is TRBJ1-1 and V is TRBV7-9; TRBD1 matches at 10 bases. From germline, CDR1 is SEHNR and CDR2 FQNEAQ (reference sequence). Unmatched junction bases numbered 7, after V lost 5 bases and J lost 1 base. The CDR3 runs 16 residues. The chain's CDR3 is CASSPGTGDKNTEAFF. CDR3 nucleotide sequence: TGTGCCAGCAGCCCAGGGACAGGGGATAAGAACACTGAAGCTTTCTTT.